This T cell receptor (beta chain) was sequenced for a study of blood T cells in healthy people across ages. Ranging in age from about 6 to 95, the donors were healthy Caucasian individuals from Russia. It was about 10 milliliters of peripheral blood that were drawn from each donor. PBMCs, at least 7 million per sample, were isolated. A second PCR of about 7 to 12 cycles used a sample-barcoded 5' primer and a J-beta primer mix. TCRdb redid the calling of the 5' RACE reads with MiXCR, one entry per CDR3 protein. Of approximately 850,000 distinct CDR3 sequences listed, 58% are singletons. The CDR3 runs to 12 residues. V lost 5 bases to trimming and J lost 3 bases, with 8 bases between them. Looked up from germline, CDR1 is LGHNT and CDR2 is FRNRAP.

Sequenced sample: blood. The sequence was collected from a man aged 30-40 years in good health. This rearrangement joins TRBV12-5 to TRBJ2-7; D is unresolved. The CDR3, as DNA: TGTGCTAGTGGTCTCGGCGGCTACGAGCAGTACTTC. Translated, it gives CASGLGGYEQYF.